This passage covers 24 T cell receptor beta chains from one sample sequenced in a study of blood T cell repertoires in COVID-19 (dated by TCRdb to the early 2020s). Library method: the immunoSEQ multiplex PCR assay. The immuneACCESS repertoire file appears here via TCRdb, limited to in-frame rearrangements. These files lack a portion of the clones; in checked studies, under half of the deficit traces to unresolved V genes, and the cause of the others is not known. Counted in this sample were under 130,000 clones; more than 75% of them appeared once. 2.1% of the sample comes from the top ten. Input material: peripheral blood. These receptors all stem from a human donor in a cohort sampled during active COVID-19.

V gene TRBV30 combines with J gene TRBJ2-1; 7 bases fit TRBD2. V was clipped by 3 bases and J by 0 bases; unmatched bases: 5. The CDR3 is 15 residues long. Germline-derived CDR1 and CDR2 are GTSNPN and SVGIG (reference sequence). The CDR3 here is CAWRRRGSSYNEQFF. DNA of the CDR3: TGTGCCTGGAGGCGTCGCGGGAGCTCCTACAATGAGCAGTTCTTC.

This clone occurred once. The chain combines TRBV7-9 with TRBJ1-3; TRBD1 is a possible D gene (5 bases). Trimming took 4 bases from V and 8 from J, leaving 12 bases between them. CDR1 is SEHNR, CDR2 FQNEAQ, per germline (reference sequence). This CDR3 is built from 13 residues. DNA for the CDR3: TGTGCCAGCAGCTCCTCAGGGTGGGACACCATATATTTT. This gives the protein CASSSSGWDTIYF.

The chain employs TRBV2 and TRBJ2-5, with 8 bases that match TRBD2. Germline CDR1 is SNHLY and CDR2 is FYNNEI. V was clipped by 6 bases and J by 4 bases; unmatched bases: 4. CDR3 length: 13 residues. The CDR3 spells CASRTGGVETQYF. For the CDR3, the DNA is TGTGCCAGCAGGACCGGGGGGGTAGAGACCCAGTACTTC.

The chain recombines TRBV10-2 with TRBJ2-1; D gene ambiguous. Germline CDR1 WSHSY, CDR2 SAAADI. The CDR3 consists of 11 residues. The V end was cut by 6 bases, the J end by 4 bases, with 4 bases between. Here the CDR3 DNA reads TGCGCCAGCAGATCGTACAATGAGCAGTTCTTC. Encoded protein: CASRSYNEQFF.

In its sample, this clone was seen once. This chain's CDR3 is CASVYGTSGVKSSYNEQFF. CDR3 nucleotides: TGTGCCAGCGTTTATGGGACTAGCGGAGTTAAGAGCTCCTACAATGAGCAGTTCTTC. The V call is TRBV6-4, the J call TRBJ2-1; TRBD2 matches 11 bases. This CDR3 has 19 residues. The germline V gene encodes CDR1 MRHNA and CDR2 SNTAGT. Trimming took 8 bases from V and 0 from J; bases not matched to a gene: 15.

The chain recombines TRBV7-2 with TRBJ2-2; 10 positions agree with TRBD1. Germline V gene lookup returns CDR1 SGHTA and CDR2 FQGNSA. The length of the CDR3 is 16 residues. After removal of 2 bases from V and 6 bases from J, the junction contained 6 bases not matched to a gene. The CDR3 loop is CASSLLGDRGSGELFF. The CDR3 region has the DNA TGTGCCAGCAGCTTACTAGGGGACAGGGGCTCCGGGGAGCTGTTTTTT.

J is TRBJ2-6 and V is TRBV6-5, with D hard to call. Trimming left V 5 bases short and J 0 bases short, with 5 bases between. Germline lookup yields CDR1 MNHEY and CDR2 SVGAGI. The CDR3 extends over 14 amino acids. CDR3 sequence: CASSRSSGANVLTF. CDR3 nucleotides: TGTGCCAGCAGTCGGAGCTCTGGGGCCAACGTCCTGACTTTC.

The genes are TRBV4-2 and TRBJ1-2, with D maybe TRBD1 (6 bases). Trimming cost V 3 bases and J 6 bases, with 11 bases left between them. The CDR3 has 13 amino acids. From germline, CDR1 is LGHNA and CDR2 YNFKEQ. CDR3 nucleotide sequence: TGTGCCAGCAGCCAGGCACAGGGCAATGGCTACACCTTC. Protein: CASSQAQGNGYTF.

The chain couples TRBV7-2 to TRBJ2-7; a weak D match, TRBD1 (6 bases). Trimming took off 2 bases at V and 7 bases at J, with 21 bases between the two ends. Germline V gene lookup returns CDR1 SGHTA and CDR2 FQGNSA. The CDR3 sequence is 16 residues long. The chain's CDR3 is CASSLFGQGMSEEQYF. The CDR3 DNA follows: TGTGCCAGCAGCTTATTTGGTCAGGGGATGTCGGAGGAGCAGTACTTC.

CDR3 sequence reads: CASSLGTDRVGGYTF. CDR3 coding DNA: TGCGCCAGCAGCTTGGGGACCGACAGGGTCGGTGGCTACACCTTC. The chain employs TRBV5-1 and TRBJ1-2; TRBD1 aligns across 7 bases. The V and J ends lost 0 bases and 7 bases, in that order; junction bases with no gene match: 9. The length of the CDR3 is 15 residues. The germline CDR1 and CDR2 sequences are SGHRS and YFSETQ. The variable domain in full, with the rest retrieved from reference TRBV5-1 and TRBJ1-2, is KAGVTQTPRYLIKTRGQQVTLSCSPISGHRSVSWYQQTPGQGLQFLFEYFSETQRNKGNFPGRFSGRQFSNSRSEMNVSTLELGDSALYLCASSLGTDRVGGYTFGSGTRLTVV.

The chain is built from TRBV5-1 and TRBJ2-3; TRBD2 matches 9 bases. CDR1 is SGHRS and CDR2 is YFSETQ in the germline V gene. Trimming cost V 7 bases and J 1 base; bases outside gene matches: 7. The CDR3 has 15 amino acids. In nucleotides, the CDR3 is TGCGCCAGCGAGACTGGCGGGGGGGGCACAGATACGCAGTATTTT. This gives the protein CASETGGGGTDTQYF.

The rearrangement uses TRBV6-5 and TRBJ2-7; tentatively, D is TRBD2 (5 bases). CDR3 size: 11 residues. V was pared by 7 bases and J by 6 bases, with 10 bases between. The V gene's germline CDR1 is MNHEY and CDR2 SVGAGI. CDR3 in DNA: TGTGCCAGCATGGGAGAGTTCGAGCAGTACTTC. Protein sequence: CASMGEFEQYF.

The chain carries TRBV3-1 (or the pseudogene TRBV3-2) and TRBJ2-5; TRBD1 aligns across 9 bases. The germline V gene encodes CDR1 LGHDT and CDR2 YNNKEL (reference sequence). This CDR3 has 15 residues. The junction had 9 bases not matched to a gene; V was cut back by 6 bases and J by 4 bases. CDR3 amino acids: CASSPDWDRAETQYF. DNA for the CDR3: TGTGCCAGCAGTCCCGACTGGGACAGGGCAGAGACCCAGTACTTC.

The table lists this clone with many counts. The chain uses TRBV10-1 and TRBJ2-7, with 12 bases fitting TRBD2. The CDR3 is 18 amino acids. Germline-derived CDR1 and CDR2 are WNHNN and SYGVQD (reference sequence). V shed 7 bases, J shed 4 bases, and the junction held 17 bases outside the gene matches. CDR3 region: CASTGLAGHLEGSYEQYF. For the CDR3, the DNA is TGCGCCAGCACAGGACTAGCGGGGCACCTAGAGGGCTCATACGAGCAGTACTTC.

The chain has TRBV30 and TRBJ1-1; TRBD1 is a possible D gene (5 bases). CDR1 GTSNPN and CDR2 SVGIG come from the germline V gene (reference sequence). The CDR3 contains 11 residues. The V end was cut by 3 bases, the J end by 10 bases, with 12 bases between. The CDR3 nucleotides read TGTGCCTGGAGCGCCCGGGGGGGAGCTTTCTTT. Translated: CAWSARGGAFF.

This clone was seen more than once but under ten times. This chain joins TRBV28 and TRBJ2-3; 7 positions agree with TRBD2. The CDR3 has 17 amino acids. Germline CDR1 reads MDHEN; CDR2 reads SYDVKM. The V and J ends lost 7 bases and 4 bases, in that order; junction bases with no gene match: 17. The CDR3 DNA reads TGTGCCAGCACGGGATTTGGCGGGAGTTCGAACCCAGATACGCAGTATTTT. It yields the protein CASTGFGGSSNPDTQYF.

This chain connects TRBV10-3 to TRBJ2-7; 8 bases match TRBD1. The V gene end was trimmed by 2 bases and the J gene end by 12 bases; junction bases not matched to a gene: 9. Germline CDR1 is ENHRY and CDR2 is SYGVKD. The CDR3 covers 13 residues. CDR3 in DNA: TGTGCCATCAGTGAGGACCGGGACAGGCGGCTGTACTTC. This codes for CAISEDRDRRLYF.

The rearrangement uses TRBV12-3 or TRBV12-4 and TRBJ1-1; a weak D match, TRBD1 (5 bases). The CDR3 length is 13 residues. Trimming stripped 5 bases from V and 4 bases from J, with 11 bases between. CDR3 region: CASSMLRGTEAFF. CDR3 DNA sequence: TGTGCCAGCAGTATGCTTAGGGGCACTGAAGCTTTCTTT.

This clone has only one observation. J is TRBJ2-2 and V is TRBV7-2; 7 positions agree with TRBD2. Germline assignment: CDR1 SGHTA and CDR2 FQGNSA. The CDR3 has 17 residues. The V gene end was trimmed by 4 bases and the J gene end by 7 bases; junction bases not matched to a gene: 15. CDR3 sequence: CASSSRPGTKNDGELFF. The CDR3 nucleotides are TGTGCCAGCAGCTCCCGTCCCGGGACTAAGAACGACGGGGAGCTGTTTTTT.

The chain joins TRBV20-1 to TRBJ2-5; 7 nucleotides match TRBD2. CDR1 is DFQATT, CDR2 SNEGSKA, per germline (reference sequence). Losses at the gene ends were 3 bases for V and 4 bases for J; bases not matched to a gene: 8. The CDR3 totals 14 residues. The CDR3 loop is CSASFRVAGETQYF. The CDR3 coding sequence is TGCAGTGCTAGTTTCCGGGTAGCGGGAGAGACCCAGTACTTC.

The V and J genes are TRBV30 and TRBJ2-1; tentatively, D is TRBD1 (6 bases). The germline CDR1 and CDR2 sequences are GTSNPN and SVGIG (reference sequence). The CDR3 is 11 amino acids. Trimming pared 2 bases from V and 10 bases from J, leaving 9 bases between. CDR3 sequence reads: CAWSLGQEQFF. DNA for the CDR3: TGTGCCTGGAGTCTCGGACAGGAGCAGTTCTTC.

The V and J genes are TRBV6-2 or TRBV6-3 and TRBJ1-1, with D unresolved. Trimming took 2 bases from V and 0 from J, leaving 7 bases between them. This CDR3 contains 14 residues. From germline, CDR1 is MNHEY and CDR2 SVGEGT. CDR3 in amino acids: CASSYPQMNTEAFF. CDR3 bases: TGTGCCAGCAGTTACCCACAGATGAACACTGAAGCTTTCTTT.

The J gene is TRBJ2-7, the V gene TRBV7-2; D might be TRBD2 (7 bases). CDR3 length: 14 amino acids. Per the germline V gene, CDR1 is SGHTA and CDR2 is FQGNSA. The V end lost 5 bases, the J end lost 4 bases, and 15 bases lay between the germline ends. This chain's CDR3 is CASSPPGGAYEQYF. CDR3 in DNA: TGTGCCAGCAGCCCCCCGGGGGGCGCATACGAGCAGTACTTC.

The rearrangement uses TRBV27 and TRBJ1-1; D ambiguous. Between the trimmed V and J ends, which lost 6 bases and 4 bases, there was a span of 18 bases. This CDR3 is built from 15 residues. Germline values: CDR1 MNHEY, CDR2 SMNVEV (reference sequence). CDR3 bases: TGTGCCAGCAGCCTCAAGGCGGGTGCGGGCACTGAAGCTTTCTTT. This encodes CASSLKAGAGTEAFF.